This T cell receptor beta chain originates from a study of T cells in Graves' hyperthyroidism and ophthalmopathy. Study-level information: Blood from the periphery was taken at initial diagnosis, before any treatment.

From RNA transcripts, TCR beta CDR3 regions were amplified. HTBI primers were the set used in a first-round RT-PCR of the TCR CDR3. MiXCR, applied by TCRdb to the multiplex PCR reads, yields one record per CDR3 protein. The table includes about 740,000 distinct CDR3 sequences, around 15% detected once. The CDR3 is 16 amino acids. V lost 1 base, J lost 1 base, and 13 bases lay in between. Germline assignment: CDR1 SGHAT and CDR2 FQNNGV. Hyperthyroidism, newly diagnosed and lasting under 2 months, affected patients aged 18 to 65. Clinical symptoms, serum thyroxine and TRAb, thyroid ultrasound and orbital computed tomography together formed the diagnostic basis. The sample holds many counts of this clonotype.

Material for sequencing was blood. The sequence was obtained from a woman between 18 and 29 years old with Graves' hyperthyroidism. V and J are TRBV11-2 and TRBJ1-1, with D maybe TRBD1 (6 bases). CDR3 protein: CASSLAGRGKNTEAFF. CDR3 in DNA: TGTGCCAGCAGCTTAGCCGGCAGGGGAAAGAACACTGAAGCTTTCTTT. The full variable domain, with the rest looked up from reference TRBV11-2 and TRBJ1-1, is EAGVAQSPRYKIIEKRQSVAFWCNPISGHATLYWYQQILGQGPKLLIQFQNNGVVDDSQLPKDRFSAERLKGVDSTLKIQPAKLEDSAVYLCASSLAGRGKNTEAFFGQGTRLTVV.